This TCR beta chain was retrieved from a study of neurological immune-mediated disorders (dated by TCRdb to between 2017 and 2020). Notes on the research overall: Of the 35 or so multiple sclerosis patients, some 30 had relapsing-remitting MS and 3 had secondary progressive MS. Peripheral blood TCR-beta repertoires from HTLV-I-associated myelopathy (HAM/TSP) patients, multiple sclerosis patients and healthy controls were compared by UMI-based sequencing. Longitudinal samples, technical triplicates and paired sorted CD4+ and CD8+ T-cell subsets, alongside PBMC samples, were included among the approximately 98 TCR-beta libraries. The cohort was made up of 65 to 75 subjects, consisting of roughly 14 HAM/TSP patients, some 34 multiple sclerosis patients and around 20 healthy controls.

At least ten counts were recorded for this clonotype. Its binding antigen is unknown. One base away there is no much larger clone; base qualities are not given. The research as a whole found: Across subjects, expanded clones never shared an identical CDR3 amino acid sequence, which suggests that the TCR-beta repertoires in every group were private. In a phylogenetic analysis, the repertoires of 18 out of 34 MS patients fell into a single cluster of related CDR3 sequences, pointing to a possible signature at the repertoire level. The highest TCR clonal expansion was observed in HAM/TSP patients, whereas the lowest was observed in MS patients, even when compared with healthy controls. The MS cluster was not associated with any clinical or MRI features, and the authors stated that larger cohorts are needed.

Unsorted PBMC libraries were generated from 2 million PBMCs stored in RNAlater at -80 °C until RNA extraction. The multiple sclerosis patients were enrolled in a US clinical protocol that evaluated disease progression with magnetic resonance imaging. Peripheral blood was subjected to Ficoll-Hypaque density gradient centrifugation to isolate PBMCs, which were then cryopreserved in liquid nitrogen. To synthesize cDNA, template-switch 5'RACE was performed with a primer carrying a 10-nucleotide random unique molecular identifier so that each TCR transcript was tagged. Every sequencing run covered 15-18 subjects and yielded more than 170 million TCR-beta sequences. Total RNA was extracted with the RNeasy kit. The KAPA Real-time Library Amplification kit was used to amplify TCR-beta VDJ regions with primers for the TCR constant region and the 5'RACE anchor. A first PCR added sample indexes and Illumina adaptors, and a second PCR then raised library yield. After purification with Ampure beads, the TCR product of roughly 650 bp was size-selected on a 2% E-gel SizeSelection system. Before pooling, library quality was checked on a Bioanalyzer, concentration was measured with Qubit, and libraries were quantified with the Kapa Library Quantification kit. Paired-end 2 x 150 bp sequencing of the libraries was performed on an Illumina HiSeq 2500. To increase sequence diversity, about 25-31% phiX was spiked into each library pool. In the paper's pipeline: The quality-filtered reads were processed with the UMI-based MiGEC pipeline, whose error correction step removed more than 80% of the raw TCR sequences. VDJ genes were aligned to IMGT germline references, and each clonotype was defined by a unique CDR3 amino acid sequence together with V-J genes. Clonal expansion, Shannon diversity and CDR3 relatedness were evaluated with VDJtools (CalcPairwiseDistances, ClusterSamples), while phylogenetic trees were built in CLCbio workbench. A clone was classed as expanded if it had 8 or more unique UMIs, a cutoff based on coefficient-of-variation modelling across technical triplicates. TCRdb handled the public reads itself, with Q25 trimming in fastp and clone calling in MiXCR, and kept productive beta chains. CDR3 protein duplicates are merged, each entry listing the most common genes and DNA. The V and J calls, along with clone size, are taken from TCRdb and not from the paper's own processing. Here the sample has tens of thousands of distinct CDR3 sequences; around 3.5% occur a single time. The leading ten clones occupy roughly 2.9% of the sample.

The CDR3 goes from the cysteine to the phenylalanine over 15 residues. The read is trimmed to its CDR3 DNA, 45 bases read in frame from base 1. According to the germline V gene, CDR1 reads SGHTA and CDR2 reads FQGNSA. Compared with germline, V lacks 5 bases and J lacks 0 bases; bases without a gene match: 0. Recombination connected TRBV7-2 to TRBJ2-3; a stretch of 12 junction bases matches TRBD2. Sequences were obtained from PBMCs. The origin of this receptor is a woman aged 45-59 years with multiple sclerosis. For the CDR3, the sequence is CASSTSGGSTDTQYF. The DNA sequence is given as TGTGCCAGCAGCACTAGCGGGGGGAGCACAGATACGCAGTATTTT.